This TCR beta chain was sequenced in a study of cytotoxic CD8 clonotypes in ibrutinib-treated CLL. TCR beta libraries used roughly 2.2 micrograms of genomic DNA from cryopreserved PBMCs. Findings and caveats of the study: At baseline, clonality was higher than in age-matched healthy donors and correlated with CD8+ counts.

The table came from immunoSEQ multiplex PCR; TCRdb's copy has only in-frame clones and leaves some out. The data show over 45,000 clones, roughly 58% seen once. CDR3 length: 15 amino acids. Germline CDR1 is LNHNV and CDR2 is YYDKDF (reference sequence). The V segment lost 1 base and the J segment 7 bases; nucleotides outside the gene matches: 8. Of note for this clone: Its antigen is unknown.

This TCR was recovered from a human donor with chronic lymphocytic leukemia. The genes are TRBV15 and TRBJ2-7; the match to TRBD2 covers 9 bases. Material: PBMCs, obtained at disease progression, from a patient treated with ibrutinib. The chain's CDR3 is CATSRVGSGSVEQYF. CDR3 coding DNA: TGTGCCACCAGCAGAGTCGGTAGCGGGAGTGTAGAGCAGTACTTC.